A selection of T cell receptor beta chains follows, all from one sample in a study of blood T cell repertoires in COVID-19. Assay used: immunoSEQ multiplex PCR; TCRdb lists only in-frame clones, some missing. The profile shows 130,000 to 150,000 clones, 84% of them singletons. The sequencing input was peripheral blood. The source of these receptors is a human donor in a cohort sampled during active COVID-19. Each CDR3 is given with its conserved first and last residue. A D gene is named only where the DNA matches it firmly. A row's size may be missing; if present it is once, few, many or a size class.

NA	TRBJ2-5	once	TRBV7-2	TGTGCCAGCAGTCCAAAAGAGACCCAGTACTTC	CASSPKETQYF
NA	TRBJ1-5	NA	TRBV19	TGTGCCAGTAGTATTCGACGGGATCAGCCCCAGCATTTT	CASSIRRDQPQHF
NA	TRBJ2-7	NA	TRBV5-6	TGTGCCAGCAGCTATTCGTTAGTCTACGAGCAGTACTTC	CASSYSLVYEQYF
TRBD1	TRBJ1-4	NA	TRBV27	TGTGCCAGCAGTTGGGGACAGTTTGAAAAACTGTTTTTT	CASSWGQFEKLFF
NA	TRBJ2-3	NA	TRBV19	NA	CASSILAGTRNSDTQYF
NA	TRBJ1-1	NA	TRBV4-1	TGCGCCAGCAGCCCCCCCGGCACTGAAGCTTTCTTT	CASSPPGTEAFF
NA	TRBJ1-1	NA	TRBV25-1	TGTGCCAGCACCAGGAGGGGAGTGAACACTGAAGCTTTCTTT	CASTRRGVNTEAFF
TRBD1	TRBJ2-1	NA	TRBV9	TGTGCCAGCAGCTCCCGACAGGGACCTAGCAATGAGCAGTTCTTC	CASSSRQGPSNEQFF
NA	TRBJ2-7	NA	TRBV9	TGTGCCAGCAGCGTATCACAGGGCCCATACGAGCAGTACTTC	CASSVSQGPYEQYF
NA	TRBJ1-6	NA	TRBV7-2	TGTGCCAGCAGCTTAATTCTATCATCGGACACCAATTCACCCCTCCACTTT	CASSLILSSDTNSPLHF
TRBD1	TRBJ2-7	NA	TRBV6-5	TGTGCCAGCAGTAACGGTCGACAGGGGGCAAGGGAGCAGTACTTC	CASSNGRQGAREQYF
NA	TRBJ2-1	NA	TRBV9	TGTGCCAGCAGCGTAGGCTCCAGTCATGAGCAGTTCTTC	CASSVGSSHEQFF
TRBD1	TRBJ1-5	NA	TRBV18	TGTGCCAGCTCACCCGGGACAGGGAATCAGCCCCAGCATTTT	CASSPGTGNQPQHF
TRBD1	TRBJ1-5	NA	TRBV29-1	TGCAGCGTTCGGGACAGGGGAGGCAATCAGCCCCAGCATTTT	CSVRDRGGNQPQHF
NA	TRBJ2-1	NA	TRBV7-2	TGTGCCAGCAGCTCCCTTCTGAGCTATGAGCAGTTCTTC	CASSSLLSYEQFF
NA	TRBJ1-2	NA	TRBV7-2	TGTGCCAGCAGCTTAGATTACGCCAGTAACTATGGCTACACCTTC	CASSLDYASNYGYTF
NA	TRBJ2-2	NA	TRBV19	TGTGCCAGTAACCCTAGGCCGGCCGGGGAGCTGTTTTTT	CASNPRPAGELFF
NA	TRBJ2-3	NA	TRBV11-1	TGTGCCAGCAGACAGGGCCGGATTACAGATACGCAGTATTTT	CASRQGRITDTQYF
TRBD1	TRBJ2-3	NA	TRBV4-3	TGCGCCAGCAGCCAATCAGGGGGCAGGGGGTTATCAGATACGCAGTATTTT	CASSQSGGRGLSDTQYF
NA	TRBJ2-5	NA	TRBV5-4	TGTGCCAGCAGCCCCTCAGGGCTGCAAGAGACCCAGTACTTC	CASSPSGLQETQYF
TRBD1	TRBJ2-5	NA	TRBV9	TGTGCCAGCAGCGGTCAAGGGACAGACCAAGAGACCCAGTACTTC	CASSGQGTDQETQYF
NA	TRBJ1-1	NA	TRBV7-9	TGTGCCAGCAGCCCCCGAGTCCAGGGAATGAACACTGAAGCTTTCTTT	CASSPRVQGMNTEAFF
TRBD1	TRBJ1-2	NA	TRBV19	TGTGCCAGTAGTTCCAGGGGGCGCGGTGGCTACACCTTC	CASSSRGRGGYTF
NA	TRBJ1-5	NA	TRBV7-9	TGTGCCAGCAGCTTAAGCCGATCGCCCCAGCATTTT	CASSLSRSPQHF
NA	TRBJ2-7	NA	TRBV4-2	TGTGCCAGCAGCCAAGACCCAGGCTCCTACGAGCAGTACTTC	CASSQDPGSYEQYF
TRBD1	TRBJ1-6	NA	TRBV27	TGTGCCAGCAGCATAAGGACAGGGGATGGTTCACCCCTCCACTTT	CASSIRTGDGSPLHF
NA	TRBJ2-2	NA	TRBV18	TGTGCCAGCTCACGGGAGGCTCGGGGCACCGGGGAGCTGTTTTTT	CASSREARGTGELFF
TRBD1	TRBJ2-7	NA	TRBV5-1	TGCGCCAGCAGCTCTAACAGGGGCTACGAGCAGTACTTC	CASSSNRGYEQYF
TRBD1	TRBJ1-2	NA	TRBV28	TGTGCCAGCAGTTCCGGACAGGGCTTCTATGGCTACACCTTC	CASSSGQGFYGYTF
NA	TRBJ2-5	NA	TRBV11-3	TGTGCCAGCAGCCCCGGTGCAGGGGTCGGGGGGGAGACCCAGTACTTC	CASSPGAGVGGETQYF
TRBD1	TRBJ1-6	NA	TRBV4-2	TGTGCCAGCAGCCAAGACTGGACAGGAAATTCACCCCTCCACTTT	CASSQDWTGNSPLHF
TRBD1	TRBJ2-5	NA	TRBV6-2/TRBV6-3	TGTGCCAGCAGTTACTCGACAGGGGGCCGTGAGACCCAGTACTTC	CASSYSTGGRETQYF
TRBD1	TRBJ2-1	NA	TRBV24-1	TGTGCCACCAGTGCCCAGGACAGGGGCCCTCTTCGGAATGAGCAGTTCTTC	CATSAQDRGPLRNEQFF